These 27 T cell receptor beta chains came from one sample sequenced in a study of blood T cell repertoires in COVID-19. Only in-frame clones appear in the TCRdb table, and some are missing; sequencing was by immunoSEQ multiplex PCR. The sample lists fewer than 400,000 clones, nearly 90% occurring once. The sample comprised PBMCs or T cells enriched from blood (not recorded which). Receptors were obtained from a woman in her twenties or thirties who had recovered from COVID-19.

The CDR3 DNA reads as TGTGCCAGCAGCGCTCGGACAGGGTACAATGAGCAGTTCTTC. Its protein product is CASSARTGYNEQFF. V is TRBV11-3 and J is TRBJ2-1; 8 positions match TRBD1. CDR1 and CDR2 (germline): SGHNT, YENEEA. This CDR3 is built from 14 residues. Unmatched junction bases numbered 4, after V lost 5 bases and J lost 4 bases.

This clone has more than one count but fewer than ten. The genes are TRBV7-7 and TRBJ2-2; TRBD2 matches 11 bases. The V gene's germline CDR1 is SSHAT and CDR2 FNYEAQ (reference sequence). The CDR3 has 15 amino acids. V lost 5 bases and J lost 6; bases outside the gene matches: 5. DNA of the CDR3: TGTGCCAGCAGCAACGCACTAGCGGGAGCCGGGGAGCTGTTTTTT. This sequence encodes CASSNALAGAGELFF. Looking up the rest from reference TRBV7-7 and TRBJ2-2 gives the full variable domain: GAGVSQSPRYKVTKRGQDVTLRCDPISSHATLYWYQQALGQGPEFLTYFNYEAQPDKSGLPSDRFSAERPEGSISTLTIQRTEQRDSAMYRCASSNALAGAGELFFGEGSRLTVL.

The chain employs TRBV19 and TRBJ2-1; 8 positions agree with TRBD2. Germline V gives CDR1 LNHDA, CDR2 SQIVND (reference sequence). The junction had 6 bases not matched to a gene; V was cut back by 5 bases and J by 6 bases. CDR3 size: 14 residues. The CDR3 here is CASSPRTSLNEQFF. The CDR3 bases are TGTGCCAGTAGTCCTCGGACTAGCCTCAATGAGCAGTTCTTC. The variable domain in full, completed from reference TRBV19 and TRBJ2-1, reads DGGITQSPKYLFRKEGQNVTLSCEQNLNHDAMYWYRQDPGQGLRLIYYSQIVNDFQKGDIAEGYSVSREKKESFPLTVTSAQKNPTAFYLCASSPRTSLNEQFFGPGTRLTVL.

This rearrangement joins TRBV7-2 to TRBJ1-4; possible D gene TRBD1, 6 bases. Germline V CDR1 and CDR2: SGHTA, FQGNSA. Trimming stripped 5 bases from V and 5 bases from J, with 15 bases between. This CDR3 has 15 amino acids. The CDR3 is CASSPATGSNEKLFF. In DNA form, the CDR3 reads TGTGCCAGCAGCCCAGCCACAGGGAGCAATGAAAAACTGTTTTTT.

This chain joins TRBV30 and TRBJ2-7, with 9 bases that match TRBD1. CDR3 length: 19 residues. J lost 3 bases, V lost 1 base, and 19 bases had no gene match. Germline values: CDR1 GTSNPN, CDR2 SVGIG (reference sequence). CDR3 in amino acids: CAWSGTNRFSDRGYYEQYF. The CDR3, as DNA: TGTGCCTGGAGTGGAACAAACCGATTTAGTGACAGGGGGTACTACGAGCAGTACTTC.

The chain carries TRBV9 and TRBJ1-5; D remains unclear. CDR3 length equals 14 residues. The germline CDR1 and CDR2 sequences are SGDLS and YYNGEE. The germline V and J ends were trimmed by 0 bases and 6 bases, with 10 bases remaining between them. DNA of the CDR3: TGTGCCAGCAGCGTAGATGCGTTCGTTCAGCCCCAGCATTTT. Protein: CASSVDAFVQPQHF.

The rearrangement joins TRBV27 to TRBJ1-1, with no clear D. Trimming removed 3 bases from V and 6 bases from J, with 17 bases in between. Germline assignment: CDR1 MNHEY and CDR2 SMNVEV (reference sequence). The CDR3 length is 15 residues. The CDR3 is CASSFLSSLGSEAFF. Here the CDR3 DNA reads TGTGCCAGCAGTTTCCTAAGTTCCCTAGGCTCTGAAGCTTTCTTT.

In this sample, this clone turned up once. The chain recombines TRBV12-3 or TRBV12-4 with TRBJ2-1; maybe TRBD2 (5 bases). Trimming shortened V by 6 bases and J by 9 bases, and 9 bases separated the two germline ends. The CDR3 sequence is 11 residues long. DNA for the CDR3: TGTGCCAGCAGCCTAGCCCCTGAGCAGTTCTTC. It yields the protein CASSLAPEQFF.

The chain employs TRBV27 and TRBJ1-1, with 7 bases identical to TRBD1. The V segment lost 5 bases and the J segment 1 base; nucleotides outside the gene matches: 7. Germline V gives CDR1 MNHEY, CDR2 SMNVEV (reference sequence). There are 15 residues in the CDR3. The CDR3 DNA reads as TGTGCCAGCAGTCCGCCGCGGACAGGGAACACTGAAGCTTTCTTT. Protein product: CASSPPRTGNTEAFF.

The CDR3 sequence: CSVEVGGNTIYF. In nucleotides, the CDR3 is TGCAGCGTTGAAGTCGGTGGAAACACCATATATTTT. The chain joins TRBV29-1 to TRBJ1-3; no clear D. CDR1 is SQVTM, CDR2 ANQGSEA, per germline. The CDR3 loop spans 12 amino acids. V lost 1 base and J 3 bases, leaving 4 bases between the germline ends.

The genes are TRBV12-5 and TRBJ2-7; 10 nucleotides align to TRBD2. This CDR3 is 15 amino acids long. The V segment lost 5 bases and the J segment 10 bases; nucleotides outside the gene matches: 14. The germline V gene encodes CDR1 LGHNT and CDR2 FRNRAP. The CDR3 coding sequence is TGTGCTAGTGGTCAAGCTTCTAGCGGGGGTAGGGAACAGTACTTC. Translating it yields CASGQASSGGREQYF.

The chain links TRBV28 to TRBJ2-7, with 9 bases identical to TRBD2. Germline CDR1 is MDHEN and CDR2 is SYDVKM. This CDR3 is 15 amino acids long. Trimming removed 5 bases from V and 3 bases from J; junction bases left unmatched: 8. CDR3 protein: CASSTSSGTIYEQYF. As DNA, the CDR3 is TGTGCCAGCAGTACCTCTAGCGGGACAATCTACGAGCAGTACTTC.

The chain recombines TRBV7-9 with TRBJ2-7; D may be TRBD1 (6 bases). V was trimmed by 1 base and J by 4 bases, leaving 14 bases between them. The CDR3 runs 15 residues. Germline values: CDR1 SEHNR, CDR2 FQNEAQ (reference sequence). The CDR3 DNA reads as TGTGCCAGCAGCTTAGTTGGGGGCGCAGTTTACGAGCAGTACTTC. This codes for CASSLVGGAVYEQYF.

The V call is TRBV5-4, the J call TRBJ1-1, with 7 bases matching TRBD1. This CDR3 spans 14 amino acids. Germline V gives CDR1 SGHNT, CDR2 YYREEE (reference sequence). V trimming: 3 bases; J trimming: 1 base; junction bases outside the gene matches: 3. CDR3 in amino acids: CASSSGDRNTEAFF. The CDR3 DNA reads as TGTGCCAGCAGCTCGGGGGACAGGAACACTGAAGCTTTCTTT.

The V and J genes are TRBV19 and TRBJ1-2; no clear D. Germline lookup yields CDR1 LNHDA and CDR2 SQIVND (reference sequence). CDR3 length: 13 amino acids. V dropped 0 bases and J dropped 7 bases, with 9 bases sitting between them. This chain's CDR3 is CASSIDRVGGYTF. The CDR3 coding sequence is TGTGCCAGTAGTATAGATCGAGTCGGTGGCTACACCTTC.

The chain has TRBV30 and TRBJ1-2; 8 nucleotides align to TRBD1. The ends lost 2 bases at V and 7 bases at J; junction bases unmatched: 9. CDR3 length equals 14 residues. From germline, CDR1 is GTSNPN and CDR2 SVGIG (reference sequence). In nucleotides, the CDR3 is TGTGCCTGGAGTCCGGACAGGGTTTACGCTGGCTACACCTTC. The encoded protein is CAWSPDRVYAGYTF.

The V call is TRBV23-1, the J call TRBJ1-1, with D uncertain. TRBV23-1 carries the ORF label, with uncertain function. This CDR3 region has 10 residues. Trimming removed 8 bases at V and 10 bases at J, with 11 bases between. CDR3 region: CASCRGGAFF. The CDR3 bases are TGCGCCAGCTGCCGGGGAGGAGCTTTCTTT.

This chain connects TRBV7-9 to TRBJ1-2; 8 bases match TRBD1. CDR1 is SEHNR and CDR2 is FQNEAQ in the germline V gene (reference sequence). The V gene end was trimmed by 7 bases and the J gene end by 11 bases; junction bases not matched to a gene: 9. CDR3 size: 12 residues. The CDR3 DNA follows: TGTGCCAGCACTCTTCGGACAGGGAGGTACACCTTC. It is translated as CASTLRTGRYTF. The full variable domain, in which reference TRBV7-9 and TRBJ1-2 provide the parts outside the CDR3, is DTGVSQNPRHKITKRGQNVTFRCDPISEHNRLYWYRQTLGQGPEFLTYFQNEAQLEKSRLLSDRFSAERPKGSFSTLEIQRTEQGDSAMYLCASTLRTGRYTFGSGTRLTVV.

V gene TRBV27 combines with J gene TRBJ2-1; TRBD2 aligns across 8 bases. From germline, CDR1 is MNHEY and CDR2 SMNVEV (reference sequence). The CDR3 sequence is 14 residues long. DNA for the CDR3: TGTGCTACTACTAGCGGAGTTTCCTACAATGAGCAGTTCTTC. Translating it yields CATTSGVSYNEQFF.

The V call is TRBV30, the J call TRBJ1-5; 7 bases are shared with TRBD1. V shed 4 bases and J 6 bases; nucleotides not matched to a gene: 12. There are 15 residues in the CDR3. CDR1 and CDR2 (germline): GTSNPN, SVGIG (reference sequence). CDR3 DNA: TGTGCCTGGACTCCGGCAGGGGGAGATGGTCAGCCCCAGCATTTT. This gives the protein CAWTPAGGDGQPQHF.

This clone appeared a few times. This rearrangement joins TRBV6-1 to TRBJ2-1, with 10 nucleotides matching TRBD1. The germline V gene has CDR1 MNHNS and CDR2 SASEGT. CDR3 size: 19 residues. V shed 3 bases and J 3 bases; nucleotides not matched to a gene: 14. The CDR3 loop is CASSEFMGQGLRIYNEQFF. CDR3 bases: TGTGCCAGCAGTGAGTTCATGGGACAGGGGCTCCGAATCTACAATGAGCAGTTCTTC.

The V call is TRBV24-1, the J call TRBJ1-2; D is undetermined. V shed 2 bases and J shed 3 bases, with 9 bases lying between them. CDR1 KGHDR and CDR2 SFDVKD come from the germline V gene. The CDR3 consists of 14 residues. CDR3 sequence: CATSDWETDYGYTF. The CDR3 coding sequence is TGTGCCACCAGTGATTGGGAGACCGACTATGGCTACACCTTC.

This clone was observed a handful of times. This chain uses TRBV6-5 with TRBJ1-2, with TRBD1 identical over 7 bases. CDR1 is MNHEY and CDR2 is SVGAGI in the germline V gene. V dropped 5 bases and J dropped 1; count of bases not matched to a gene: 7. The CDR3 length is 15 residues. This CDR3 is CASSRQGPLNYGYTF. CDR3 nucleotides: TGTGCCAGCAGTCGACAGGGCCCGCTTAACTATGGCTACACCTTC.

The chain joins TRBV9 to TRBJ2-1; a weak D match, TRBD2 (5 bases). This CDR3 has 13 residues. V lost 4 bases and J 8 bases, leaving 13 bases between the germline ends. Germline V CDR1 and CDR2: SGDLS, YYNGEE. Here the CDR3 reads CASSSHGVYEQFF. The DNA of the CDR3 is TGTGCCAGCAGCTCCCACGGGGTTTATGAGCAGTTCTTC. Full variable domain (rest looked up from reference TRBV9 and TRBJ2-1): DSGVTQTPKHLITATGQRVTLRCSPRSGDLSVYWYQQSLDQGLQFLIQYYNGEERAKGNILERFSAQQFPDLHSELNLSSLELGDSALYFCASSSHGVYEQFFGPGTRLTVL.

This clone showed up just once. This chain connects TRBV18 to TRBJ2-1; a possible D gene is TRBD2 (6 bases). Germline lookup yields CDR1 KGHSH and CDR2 LQKENI. Trimming shortened V by 1 base and J by 2 bases, and 12 bases separated the two germline ends. CDR3 length equals 16 residues. Written as DNA, the CDR3 is TGTGCCAGCTCACCACAAACGGGAGTGACCTACAATGAGCAGTTCTTC. This sequence encodes CASSPQTGVTYNEQFF.

In DNA form, the CDR3 reads TGTGCCAGCAGCGAGGGGCTAGCGGGAGGGCACGAGACCCAGTACTTC. Translation gives CASSEGLAGGHETQYF. The chain combines TRBV9 with TRBJ2-5; 12 nucleotides agree with TRBD2. Germline trimming cut 3 bases from V and 5 bases from J; bases unmatched to any gene: 8. Germline CDR1 and CDR2: SGDLS and YYNGEE. The CDR3 consists of 16 residues.

The chain combines TRBV7-2 with TRBJ2-1; TRBD2 agrees at 7 bases. The CDR3 covers 15 residues. Germline V gene lookup returns CDR1 SGHTA and CDR2 FQGNSA. J gave up 4 bases and V 3 bases, and 6 bases lay outside the gene matches. CDR3: CASSLVAGAYNEQFF. The DNA for the CDR3 is TGTGCCAGCAGCTTGGTAGCGGGCGCATACAATGAGCAGTTCTTC.